This T cell receptor beta chain was documented in a study of Graves' ophthalmopathy and Graves' hyperthyroidism. The CDR3 totals 15 residues. Germline CDR1 is SGDLS and CDR2 is YYNGEE. Trimming removed 0 bases from V and 3 bases from J; junction bases left unmatched: 1. This clonotype came up many times. A read error may be the cause here, since a much bigger clone is one base away. Amplifying from RNA transcripts, the study obtained TCR beta CDR3 regions. HTBI primers primed a first-round RT-PCR, and a second-round multiplex PCR followed. TCRdb independently ran MiXCR on the multiplex PCR reads; one entry per CDR3 protein. The repertoire holds almost 400,000 distinct CDR3 sequences, with about 16% as singletons.

The material sequenced was peripheral blood. The J gene is TRBJ1-5, the V gene TRBV9; TRBD1 matches at 9 bases. The sequence derives from a woman aged 18 to 35 with Graves' ophthalmopathy. In DNA form, the CDR3 reads TGTGCCAGCAGCGTAGGGGACAGGGACAATCAGCCCCAGCATTTT. It specifies CASSVGDRDNQPQHF.